These 3 T cell receptor beta chains were sequenced from one sample in a study of molecular identifiers for immune sequencing clone quantification. Using its own MiXCR run on the PCR reads, TCRdb lists one record per CDR3 protein. This sample has about 10,000 distinct CDR3 sequences, with 21% found just once. Sequencing used naive CD8+ T cells from blood, with Jurkat cell RNA spiked in. The sample's subset: FACS-sorted CD8+CD4-CCR7+CD45RA+ naive T cells. These receptors all stem from a human donor in good health. Some libraries in this study had Jurkat cell RNA spiked in.

DNA of the CDR3: TGCAGTGCTAGTGAAGGGGACGAGCAGTACTTC. It yields the protein CSASEGDEQYF. The rearrangement uses TRBV20-1 and TRBJ2-7; D possibly corresponds to TRBD1 (5 bases). The CDR3 consists of 11 residues. Germline V gene data show CDR1 as DFQATT and CDR2 as SNEGSKA (reference sequence). V was pared by 3 bases and J by 5 bases, with 8 bases between.

In its sample, this clonotype is medium-sized. V usage is TRBV6-5 and J usage is TRBJ2-7; D perhaps matches TRBD1 (5 bases). From germline, CDR1 is MNHEY and CDR2 SVGAGI. Trimming removed 5 bases at V and 1 base at J, with 15 bases between. The CDR3 is 15 amino acids. The chain's CDR3 is CASSAPRKGSYEQYF. The CDR3 coding sequence is TGTGCCAGCAGTGCACCCCGGAAGGGGTCCTACGAGCAGTACTTC.

About this clonotype: Possible read error: a much larger clone is one base away. This rearrangement joins TRBV14 to TRBJ2-1, with D maybe TRBD2 (6 bases). Germline CDR1 SGHDN, CDR2 FVKESK. Trimming removed 4 bases at V and 2 bases at J, with 15 bases between. The CDR3 spans 16 residues. The DNA for the CDR3 is TGTGCCAGCAGCCCGAACAGCGGGCGCACCTACAATGAGCAGTTCTTC. It translates to CASSPNSGRTYNEQFF.